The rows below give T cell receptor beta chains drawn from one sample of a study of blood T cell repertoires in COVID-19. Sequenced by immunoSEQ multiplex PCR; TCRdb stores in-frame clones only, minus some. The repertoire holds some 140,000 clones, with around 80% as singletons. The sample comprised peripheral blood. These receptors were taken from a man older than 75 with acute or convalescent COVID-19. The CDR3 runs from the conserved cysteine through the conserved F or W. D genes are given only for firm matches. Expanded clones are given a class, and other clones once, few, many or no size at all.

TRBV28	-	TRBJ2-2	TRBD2	TGTGCCAGCACTTCATTAGGGGCTAGCGGGCACACCGGGGAGCTGTTTTTT	CASTSLGASGHTGELFF
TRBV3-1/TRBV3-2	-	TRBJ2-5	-	TGTGCCAGCAGCCAAGTCCACGGAGGGGGCCCCCAAGAGACCCAGTACTTC	CASSQVHGGGPQETQYF
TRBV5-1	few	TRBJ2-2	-	TGCGCCAGCAGCTTGGCGGCAGCGGTCCTGAACACCGGGGAGCTGTTTTTT	CASSLAAAVLNTGELFF
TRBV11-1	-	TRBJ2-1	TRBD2	TGTGCCAGCAGCCCCCACGGGGGGGAGCAGTTCTTC	CASSPHGGEQFF
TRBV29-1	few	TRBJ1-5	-	TGCAGCGTTGTGGCCGGGGTTAATCAGCCCCAGCATTTT	CSVVAGVNQPQHF
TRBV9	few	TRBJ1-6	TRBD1	TGTGCCAGCAGCTCCCGGACAGGGACTTATAATTCACCCCTCCACTTT	CASSSRTGTYNSPLHF
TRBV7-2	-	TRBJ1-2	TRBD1	TGTGCCAGCAGCGCGGACAGGGGGGCTAACTATGGCTACACCTTC	CASSADRGANYGYTF
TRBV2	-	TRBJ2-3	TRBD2	TGTGCCAGCACGGGGGGTATTAGCACAGATACGCAGTATTTT	CASTGGISTDTQYF
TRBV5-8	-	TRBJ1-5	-	TGTGCCAGCAGCCCGGGAAAGGGTCCAAATCAGCCCCAGCATTTT	CASSPGKGPNQPQHF
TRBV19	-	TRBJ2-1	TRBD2	TGTGCCACCCTCGGGGCGGGGCTAGCGGGGGGCCCTTCCTACAATGAGCAGTTCTTC	CATLGAGLAGGPSYNEQFF
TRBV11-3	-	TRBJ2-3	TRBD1	TGTGCCAGCAGCCCCGGGACAGGGGCGGATACGCAGTATTTT	CASSPGTGADTQYF
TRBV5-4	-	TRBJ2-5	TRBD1	TGTGCCAGCAGCAGTATGACAGGGGCGGGGGAGACCCAGTACTTC	CASSSMTGAGETQYF
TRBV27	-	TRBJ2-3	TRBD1	TGTGCCAGCAGTTCAAGACAGGGATGGTTCGCAGATACGCAGTATTTT	CASSSRQGWFADTQYF
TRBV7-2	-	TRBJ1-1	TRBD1	TGTGCCAGCAGCTGGGGACAGGGGTTCACTGAAGCTTTCTTT	CASSWGQGFTEAFF
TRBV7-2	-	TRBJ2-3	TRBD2	TGTGCCAGCAGCTTCGGGGGGGTGGGCACAGATACGCAGTATTTT	CASSFGGVGTDTQYF
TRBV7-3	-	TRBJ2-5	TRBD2	TGTGCCAGCAGCTTAACAGGACTAGCGGGGGGGCAAGAGACCCAGTACTTC	CASSLTGLAGGQETQYF
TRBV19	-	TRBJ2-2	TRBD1	TGTGCCAGTAGTATCGCCCCGGGACAGGGAGGTTCCGGGGAGCTGTTTTTT	CASSIAPGQGGSGELFF
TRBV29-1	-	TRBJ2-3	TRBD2	TGCAGCGTTGTCGTAGCGGGGGGACGCACAGATACGCAGTATTTT	CSVVVAGGRTDTQYF
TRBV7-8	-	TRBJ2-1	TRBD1	TGTGCCAGCAGCCCCTGGGACAGGGTGTTTAATGAGCAGTTCTTC	CASSPWDRVFNEQFF
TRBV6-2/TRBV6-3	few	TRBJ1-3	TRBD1	TGTGCCAGCAGCCCTTTGACAGGGAGCTCTGGAAACACCATATATTTT	CASSPLTGSSGNTIYF
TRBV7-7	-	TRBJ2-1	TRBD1	TGTGCTAGCAGCGCGGACAGGAAAACCTACAATGAGCAGTTCTTC	CASSADRKTYNEQFF
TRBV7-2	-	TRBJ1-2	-	TGTGCCAGCAGCTTAGCGAGCGCAGGGTATGGCTACACCTTC	CASSLASAGYGYTF
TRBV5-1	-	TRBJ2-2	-	TGCGCCAGCAGCTTGGCCACGAACACCGGGGAGCTGTTTTTT	CASSLATNTGELFF
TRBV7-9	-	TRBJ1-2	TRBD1	TGTGCCAGCAGCGAGACAGGGTATGGCTACACCTTC	CASSETGYGYTF
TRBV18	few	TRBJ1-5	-	TGTGCCAGCTCAAAACGCGATCAGCCCCAGCATTTT	CASSKRDQPQHF
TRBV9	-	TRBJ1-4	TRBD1	TGTGCCAGCAGCGTATGGGGACAGCCTAATGAAAAACTGTTTTTT	CASSVWGQPNEKLFF
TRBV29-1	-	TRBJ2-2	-	TGCAGCGTTGTTGATAGGGGTCCCGGGGAGCTGTTTTTT	CSVVDRGPGELFF
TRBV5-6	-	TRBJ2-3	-	TGTGCCAGCAGCTTCGGGGGCACAGATACGCAGTATTTT	CASSFGGTDTQYF
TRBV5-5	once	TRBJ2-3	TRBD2	TGTGCCAGCAGCTTGGGTGCTAGCGGGTTCACAGATACGCAGTATTTT	CASSLGASGFTDTQYF
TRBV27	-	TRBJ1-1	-	TGTGCCAGCAGTTTACTCGACAGGTACACTGAAGCTTTCTTT	CASSLLDRYTEAFF
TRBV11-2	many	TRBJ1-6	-	TGTGCCAGCAGCTTAGTCGCGGGGAATAATTCACCCCTCCACTTT	CASSLVAGNNSPLHF